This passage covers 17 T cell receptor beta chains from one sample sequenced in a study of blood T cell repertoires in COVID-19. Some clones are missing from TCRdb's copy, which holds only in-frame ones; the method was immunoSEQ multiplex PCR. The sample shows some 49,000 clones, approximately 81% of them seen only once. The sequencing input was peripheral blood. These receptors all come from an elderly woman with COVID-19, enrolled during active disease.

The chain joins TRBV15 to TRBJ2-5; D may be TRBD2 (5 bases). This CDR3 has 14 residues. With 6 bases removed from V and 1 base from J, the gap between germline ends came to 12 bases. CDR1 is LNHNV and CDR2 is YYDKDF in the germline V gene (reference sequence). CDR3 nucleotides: TGTGCCACCAGGAAAGGAGCGGCCCAAGAGACCCAGTACTTC. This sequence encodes CATRKGAAQETQYF.

The CDR3 spells CASSPGTVSTDTQYF. The CDR3 DNA reads as TGTGCCAGCAGTCCCGGGACAGTCAGCACAGATACGCAGTATTTT. V is TRBV27 and J is TRBJ2-3, with 7 positions matching TRBD1. This CDR3 is 15 amino acids long. J lost 0 bases, V lost 5 bases, and 5 bases had no gene match. CDR1 and CDR2 (germline): MNHEY, SMNVEV (reference sequence).

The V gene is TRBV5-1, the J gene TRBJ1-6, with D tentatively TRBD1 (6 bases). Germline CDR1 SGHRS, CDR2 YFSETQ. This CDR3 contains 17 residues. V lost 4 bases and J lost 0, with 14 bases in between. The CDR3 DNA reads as TGCGCCAGCAGCCAACAGGGCTTAAGCTCCTATAATTCACCCCTCCACTTT. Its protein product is CASSQQGLSSYNSPLHF.

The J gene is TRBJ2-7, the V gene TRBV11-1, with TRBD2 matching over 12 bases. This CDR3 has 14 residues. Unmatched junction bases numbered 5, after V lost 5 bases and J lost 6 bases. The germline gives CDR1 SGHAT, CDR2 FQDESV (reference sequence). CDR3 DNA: TGTGCCAGCAGCCCGACTAGCGGGAGTATCGAGCAGTACTTC. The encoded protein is CASSPTSGSIEQYF.

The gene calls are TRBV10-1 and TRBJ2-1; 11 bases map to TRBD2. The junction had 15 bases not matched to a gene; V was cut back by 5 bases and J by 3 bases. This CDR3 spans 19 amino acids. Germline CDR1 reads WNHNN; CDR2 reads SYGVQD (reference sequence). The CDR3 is CASSPGPLAGAVNYNEQFF. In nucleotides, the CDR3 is TGCGCCAGCAGTCCGGGCCCACTAGCGGGAGCGGTTAACTACAATGAGCAGTTCTTC.

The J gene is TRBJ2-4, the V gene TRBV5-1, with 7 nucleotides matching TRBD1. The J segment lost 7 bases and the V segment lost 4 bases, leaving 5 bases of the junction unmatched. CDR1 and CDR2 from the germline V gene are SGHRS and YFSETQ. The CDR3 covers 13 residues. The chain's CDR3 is CASSTGTANIQYF. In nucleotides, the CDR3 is TGCGCCAGCAGCACCGGGACAGCCAACATTCAGTACTTC.

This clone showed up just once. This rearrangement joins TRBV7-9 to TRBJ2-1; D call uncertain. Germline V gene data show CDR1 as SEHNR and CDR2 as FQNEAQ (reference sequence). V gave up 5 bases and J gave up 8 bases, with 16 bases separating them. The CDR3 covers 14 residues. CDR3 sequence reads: CASSPGVAVYEQFF. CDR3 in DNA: TGTGCCAGCAGCCCCGGAGTAGCCGTCTATGAGCAGTTCTTC.

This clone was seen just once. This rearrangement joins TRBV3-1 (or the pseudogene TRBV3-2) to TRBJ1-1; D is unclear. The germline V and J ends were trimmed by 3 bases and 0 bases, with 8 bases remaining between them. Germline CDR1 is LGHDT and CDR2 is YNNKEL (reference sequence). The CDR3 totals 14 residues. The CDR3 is CASSQNSLNTEAFF. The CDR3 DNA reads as TGTGCCAGCAGCCAGAACAGTTTGAACACTGAAGCTTTCTTT.

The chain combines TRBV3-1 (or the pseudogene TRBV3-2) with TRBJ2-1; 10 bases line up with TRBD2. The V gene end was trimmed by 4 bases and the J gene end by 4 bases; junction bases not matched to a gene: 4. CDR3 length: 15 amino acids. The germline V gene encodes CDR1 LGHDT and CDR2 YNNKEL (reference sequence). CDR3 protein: CASSLTSGPYNEQFF. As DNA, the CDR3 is TGTGCCAGCAGCCTGACTAGCGGGCCTTACAATGAGCAGTTCTTC.

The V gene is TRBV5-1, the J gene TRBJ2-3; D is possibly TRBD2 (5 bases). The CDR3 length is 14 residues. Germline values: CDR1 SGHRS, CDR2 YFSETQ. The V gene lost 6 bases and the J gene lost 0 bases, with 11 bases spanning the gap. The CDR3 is CASMGGPSTDTQYF. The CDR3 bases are TGCGCCAGCATGGGCGGGCCTAGCACAGATACGCAGTATTTT.

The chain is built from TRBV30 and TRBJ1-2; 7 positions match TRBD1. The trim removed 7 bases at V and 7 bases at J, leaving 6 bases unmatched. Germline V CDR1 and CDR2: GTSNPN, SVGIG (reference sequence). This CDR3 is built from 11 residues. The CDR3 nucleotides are TGTGCCTACTCAGGGGGTGGTGGCTACACCTTC. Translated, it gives CAYSGGGGYTF.

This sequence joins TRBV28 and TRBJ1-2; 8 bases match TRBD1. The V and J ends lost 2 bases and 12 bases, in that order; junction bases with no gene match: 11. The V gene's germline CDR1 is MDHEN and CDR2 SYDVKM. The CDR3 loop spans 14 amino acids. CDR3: CASSLTWQGAWHTF. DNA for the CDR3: TGTGCCAGCAGTTTAACATGGCAGGGGGCATGGCACACCTTC.

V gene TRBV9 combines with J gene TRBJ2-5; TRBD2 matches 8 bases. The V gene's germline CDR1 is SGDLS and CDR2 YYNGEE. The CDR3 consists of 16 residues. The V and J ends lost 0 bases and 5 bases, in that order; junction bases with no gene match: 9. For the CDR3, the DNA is TGTGCCAGCAGCGTAGATGAAAGCGGGAGCGTCGAGACCCAGTACTTC. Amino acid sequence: CASSVDESGSVETQYF.

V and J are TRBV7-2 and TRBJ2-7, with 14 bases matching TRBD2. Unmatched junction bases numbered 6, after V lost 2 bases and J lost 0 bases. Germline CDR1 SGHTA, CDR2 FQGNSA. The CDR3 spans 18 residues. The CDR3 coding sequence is TGTGCCAGCAGCTTAAAGACTAGCGGGAGGGCCCTCTCCTACGAGCAGTACTTC. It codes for CASSLKTSGRALSYEQYF.

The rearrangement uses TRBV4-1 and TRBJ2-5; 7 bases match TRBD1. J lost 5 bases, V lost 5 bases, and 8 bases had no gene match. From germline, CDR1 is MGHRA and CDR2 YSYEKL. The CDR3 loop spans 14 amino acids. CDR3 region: CASSIRQGWETQYF. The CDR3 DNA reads TGCGCCAGCAGCATACGACAGGGTTGGGAGACCCAGTACTTC.

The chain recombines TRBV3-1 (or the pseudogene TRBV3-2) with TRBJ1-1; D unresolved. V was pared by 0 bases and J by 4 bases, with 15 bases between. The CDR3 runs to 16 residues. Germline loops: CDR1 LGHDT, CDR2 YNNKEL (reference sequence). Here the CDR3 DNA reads TGTGCCAGCAGCCAAGATCGAGTTACGTCGGGCACTGAAGCTTTCTTT. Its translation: CASSQDRVTSGTEAFF.

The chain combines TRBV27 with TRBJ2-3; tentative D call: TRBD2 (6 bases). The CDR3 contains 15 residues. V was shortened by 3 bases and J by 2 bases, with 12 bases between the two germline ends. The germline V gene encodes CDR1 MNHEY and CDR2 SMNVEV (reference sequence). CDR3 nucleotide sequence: TGTGCCAGCAGTTTGTGGGACTCCTCCACAGATACGCAGTATTTT. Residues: CASSLWDSSTDTQYF.